This is a list of T cell receptor beta chains from one sample in a study of shared clonotypes between healthy human individuals. The protocol was immunoSEQ multiplex PCR, while the TCRdb copy is restricted to in-frame clones and leaves out a portion. The repertoire holds over 750,000 clones, with approximately 97% as singletons. Sequences were obtained from naive CD8+ T cells sorted from blood. All receptors come from a young man in good health. Both conserved end residues are part of each CDR3. D genes are given only for firm matches. A row's size may be missing; if present it is once, few, many or a size class.

TRBV27	12	NA	TRBJ2-1	NA	TGTGCCAGCAGTAAACTAGACAATGAGCAGTTCTTC	CASSKLDNEQFF
TRBV6-1	15	NA	TRBJ2-7	NA	TGTGCCAGCAGTGAGTGGGCAGGGTGGGCCTACGAGCAGTACTTC	CASSEWAGWAYEQYF
TRBV6-5	13	NA	TRBJ1-2	NA	TGTGCCAGCTCCTCGGGAGGTAACTATGGCTACACCTTC	CASSSGGNYGYTF
TRBV6-5	12	NA	TRBJ2-7	NA	TGTGCCAGCAGTTACGCTCTGGGCGAGCAGTACTTC	CASSYALGEQYF
TRBV25-1	16	NA	TRBJ2-1	NA	TGTGCCAGCAGTTCGCGGGGGACAGAAATATACAATGAGCAGTTCTTC	CASSSRGTEIYNEQFF
TRBV27	16	NA	TRBJ1-5	NA	TGTGCCAGCAGGACATTCGACCGGGGCTCTAATCAGCCCCAGCATTTT	CASRTFDRGSNQPQHF
TRBV27	14	TRBD2	TRBJ2-7	NA	TGTGCCAGCAGTTTAACTAGCGGCTCCTACGAGCAGTACTTC	CASSLTSGSYEQYF
TRBV11-3	19	NA	TRBJ2-1	NA	TGTGCCAGCAGCTTAGGGGGGGAGGTACTACCCCTCTCCTACAATGAGCAGTTCTTC	CASSLGGEVLPLSYNEQFF
TRBV15	15	NA	TRBJ2-1	NA	TGTGCCACCAGCAGGGGAAGAGAATCCTACAATGAGCAGTTCTTC	CATSRGRESYNEQFF
TRBV7-9	14	NA	TRBJ2-5	NA	TGTGCCAGCAGTACCGGAGGGCCTCAGGAGACCCAGTACTTC	CASSTGGPQETQYF
TRBV27	14	NA	TRBJ2-3	once	TGTGCCAGCAGTTTGACAGCCATTGACTATACGCAGTATTTT	CASSLTAIDYTQYF
TRBV29-1	13	TRBD2	TRBJ2-1	NA	TGCAGCGTTGAGGGACTAGCGGGAGATGAGCAGTTCTTC	CSVEGLAGDEQFF
TRBV10-3	19	TRBD2	TRBJ2-1	NA	TGTGCCATCAGTACAACCCATTCGACTAGCGGGAGGGCTTACAATGAGCAGTTCTTC	CAISTTHSTSGRAYNEQFF
TRBV7-9	11	NA	TRBJ2-7	NA	TGTGCCAGCAGCATTACCTACGAGCAGTACTTC	CASSITYEQYF
TRBV29-1	12	TRBD1	TRBJ1-1	NA	TGCAGCGTCGAGGGGGCGGGCACTGAAGCTTTCTTT	CSVEGAGTEAFF
TRBV7-9	14	NA	TRBJ1-1	once	TGTGCCAGCAGCTTAGGAGAGGGGTCCACTGAAGCTTTCTTT	CASSLGEGSTEAFF
TRBV9	13	TRBD2	TRBJ2-3	NA	TGTGCCAGCAGCGTGGGGGGGACAGATACGCAGTATTTT	CASSVGGTDTQYF
TRBV27	13	NA	TRBJ1-1	NA	TGTGCCAGCAGCCGAGCCTGGGACACTGAAGCTTTCTTT	CASSRAWDTEAFF
TRBV5-4	13	NA	TRBJ2-7	NA	TGTGCCAGCAGCTTGGGAGGAACGGACGAGCAGTACTTC	CASSLGGTDEQYF
TRBV11-2	15	NA	TRBJ1-1	NA	TGTGCCAGCAGCTTAGATCAGGGAGAGAACACTGAAGCTTTCTTT	CASSLDQGENTEAFF
TRBV7-2	15	NA	TRBJ1-5	once	TGTGCCAGCAGCTTAGACGGGGCTAGCAATCAGCCCCAGCATTTT	CASSLDGASNQPQHF
TRBV10-1	18	TRBD2	TRBJ2-3	NA	TGCGCCAGCAGTGAAGCGACTAGCGGGAGCGGGGGAACAGATACGCAGTATTTT	CASSEATSGSGGTDTQYF
TRBV7-9	16	NA	TRBJ2-7	NA	TGTGCCAGCAGCTTAGTCTTGGGGGCCTCGTCCTACGAGCAGTACTTC	CASSLVLGASSYEQYF
TRBV27	11	NA	TRBJ2-1	once	TGTGCCAGCAGTTTTCTCGATGAGCAGTTCTTC	CASSFLDEQFF
TRBV27	11	NA	TRBJ1-1	NA	TGTGCCAGCATCTTTGGCACTGAAGCTTTCTTT	CASIFGTEAFF
TRBV5-6	11	NA	TRBJ2-5	NA	TGTGCCAGCAGCGGAGGTGTAACCCAGTACTTC	CASSGGVTQYF
TRBV28	14	NA	TRBJ2-7	NA	TGTGCCAGCAGTCCTCGGGGCTCGGCCTACGAGCAGTACTTC	CASSPRGSAYEQYF
TRBV27	19	TRBD2	TRBJ2-1	NA	TGTGCCAGCAGTTGGACGGGGTCGGGACTAGCGGGAGAATACAATGAGCAGTTCTTC	CASSWTGSGLAGEYNEQFF
TRBV7-3	17	TRBD2	TRBJ2-2	NA	TGTGCCAGCAGCGTCACGCCTAGCGGACCGAACACCGGGGAGCTGTTTTTT	CASSVTPSGPNTGELFF
TRBV29-1	13	TRBD1	TRBJ2-1	NA	TGCAGCGCTAGACAGGGGACAAACAATGAGCAGTTCTTC	CSARQGTNNEQFF
TRBV11-3	13	NA	TRBJ2-2	NA	TGTGCCAGCAGCTTAACGCCCACCGGGGAGCTGTTTTTT	CASSLTPTGELFF
TRBV5-1	15	TRBD1	TRBJ2-3	NA	TGCGCCAATCGGATGGCGACAGGGGGCTTTGATACGCAGTATTTT	CANRMATGGFDTQYF
TRBV29-1	11	NA	TRBJ2-7	NA	TGCAGCGTTGGGGCCTCCTACGAGCAGTACTTC	CSVGASYEQYF
TRBV27	15	NA	TRBJ2-1	once	TGTGCCAGCAGTTTACACGGAGCCCTTTACAATGAGCAGTTCTTC	CASSLHGALYNEQFF
TRBV15	15	NA	TRBJ1-2	NA	TGTGCCACCAGCAGACGCATAGTGGGTGCTGGTGGCTACACCTTC	CATSRRIVGAGGYTF